This T cell receptor beta chain came from a study of blood T cell repertoires in COVID-19. Background on the study: In each case, the material was cDNA or gDNA derived from T cells, B-cell-depleted T cells, or PBMCs.

Per the study methods: Researchers report that nucleated cell counts were estimated from reference gene primer amplification. Assay used: immunoSEQ multiplex PCR; TCRdb lists only in-frame clones, some missing. The V and J calls and clone size are taken from that table; D and trimming were inferred from the DNA. The sample carries tens of thousands of clones, 90% recorded once. This receptor was obtained from a man aged 50 or older with acute or convalescent COVID-19. Sequencing was done on a sample of peripheral blood.

The CDR3 loop is CASSLGDRSISGANVLTF. The CDR3 coding sequence is TGTGCCAGCAGCTTAGGGGACAGATCAATCTCTGGGGCCAACGTCCTGACTTTC. This chain joins TRBV7-2 and TRBJ2-6; 7 nucleotides align to TRBD1. The CDR3 length is 18 residues. V was clipped by 1 base and J by 0 bases; unmatched bases: 6. Germline lookup yields CDR1 SGHTA and CDR2 FQGNSA.